The entry below describes one T cell receptor (beta chain). This clonotype has ten or more counts. Its antigen target is currently unknown. Base-call qualities are not available, and no considerably larger clone is one nucleotide away. The sample's treatment or condition, from its label and the paper: live attenuated yellow fever vaccine strain. PBMCs were isolated from peripheral blood using a standard Ficoll-Paque protocol. Dynabeads CD4 and CD8 positive selection kits were used to isolate the CD4 and CD8 T-cell fractions. TriZol was used to extract RNA from bulk PBMCs, from CD4 and CD8 fractions, and from dextramer-positive and dextramer-negative fractions. CDR1 and CDR2, looked up from the germline V gene, are LGHNA and YSLEER. The CDR3 measures 13 amino acids from cysteine to phenylalanine. The only DNA kept is the CDR3, 39 bases in frame from the first base. Relative to germline, V is 0 bases shorter and J is 10 bases shorter, with 10 bases between their ends.

This sample stems from a study of T cells after yellow fever vaccination (dated by TCRdb to 2018 to 2020). Background for the entire study: The SMART-Seq v4 Ultra Low Input RNA kit was used to prepare libraries from fractions with low cell numbers. Bulk TCR alpha and beta repertoires were sequenced longitudinally to track T-cell clones before and after primary and booster YFV17D yellow fever vaccination. Two healthy male donors, one aged 18 to 30 and one aged 30 to 40 years, were included in the cohort. Blood was drawn at multiple timepoints before and after primary and secondary immunization, with bulk PBMC replicates and cell subsets isolated.

TCR cDNA was synthesized by 5'RACE template switching, through which a universal primer site and unique molecular identifiers were introduced. cDNA synthesis was primed from both the TCR alpha and TCR beta constant segments. Two PCR steps were used to amplify libraries, with sample barcodes and sequencing adapters being added in the second step. Sequencing of libraries was performed on Illumina HiSeq 2500 (2x100 bp) or NovaSeq (2x150 bp). The paper's data handling went like this. MIGEC handled demultiplexing of reads and collapsing into UMI consensus sequences, while MiXCR performed V(D)J alignment. Vaccine-responding clonotypes were defined with edgeR using replicate PBMC samples, requiring FDR below 0.01 and a log2 fold change above 5 up to day 15. CD4 or CD8 identity was assigned to each bulk clonotype according to whether the clonotype was present at higher abundance in the sequenced CD4 repertoire or the sequenced CD8 repertoire. TCRdb reprocessed the public reads (quality trimming at Q25 with fastp, clone calling with MiXCR) and kept in-frame beta chains. CDR3 protein duplicates are merged, each entry listing the most common genes and DNA. TCRdb's processing, not the authors', yielded these V and J calls. The table for this sample lists 100,000 to 150,000 distinct CDR3 sequences; around 7.2% of them were counted only once. The top ten clones comprise roughly 3% of the sample.

Results the study describes overall, beyond this receptor: After the booster, most of the clones that had expanded following primary vaccination were detected again (96% of CD4 and around 90% of CD8), which suggests that memory was broadly maintained. A small fraction of clonotypes appeared in both the CD4 and CD8 compartments, likely as a result of convergent recombination. The secondary T-cell response was found to be weaker but faster than the primary response, with a peak reached on day 5 rather than on day 15. The study included only a couple of donors, which limits how far the findings can be generalized. FACS-sorted repertoires could contain abundant contaminating clonotypes from the bulk population, so computational filtering was required.

The origin of this receptor is a man aged 18 to 29 who received the YFV17D yellow fever vaccine. Specimen: CD4+ T cells sorted from PBMCs, collected around 45 days after the first yellow fever vaccination. The chain is made from TRBV4-3 and TRBJ2-1, with the D gene too uncertain to name. For the CDR3, the sequence is CASSQEAAGEQFF. Here is the DNA: TGCGCCAGCAGCCAAGAGGCAGCTGGGGAGCAGTTCTTC.